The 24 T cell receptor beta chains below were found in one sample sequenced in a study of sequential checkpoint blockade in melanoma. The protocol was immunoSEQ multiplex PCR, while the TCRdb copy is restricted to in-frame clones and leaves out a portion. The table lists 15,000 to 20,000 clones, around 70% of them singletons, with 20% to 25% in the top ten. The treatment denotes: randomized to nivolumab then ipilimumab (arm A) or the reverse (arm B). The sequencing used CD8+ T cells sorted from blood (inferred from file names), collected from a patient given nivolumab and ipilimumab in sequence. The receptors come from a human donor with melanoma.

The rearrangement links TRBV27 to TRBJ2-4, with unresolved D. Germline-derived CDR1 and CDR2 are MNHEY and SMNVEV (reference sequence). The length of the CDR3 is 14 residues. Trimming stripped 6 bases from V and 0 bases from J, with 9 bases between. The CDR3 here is CASSGFLAKNIQYF. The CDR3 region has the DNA TGTGCCAGCAGCGGTTTCCTAGCCAAAAACATTCAGTACTTC.

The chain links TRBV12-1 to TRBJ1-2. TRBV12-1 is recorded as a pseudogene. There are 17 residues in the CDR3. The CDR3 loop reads CASSDASFRNVDYGYTF. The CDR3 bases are TGTGCCAGCAGTGACGCTAGCTTTCGGAACGTCGACTATGGCTACACCTTC.

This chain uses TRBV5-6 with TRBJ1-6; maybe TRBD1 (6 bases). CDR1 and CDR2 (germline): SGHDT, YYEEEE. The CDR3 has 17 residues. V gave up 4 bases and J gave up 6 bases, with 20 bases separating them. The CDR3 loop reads CASSLGGGFGGNSPLHF. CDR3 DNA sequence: TGTGCCAGCAGCCTAGGGGGGGGCTTCGGGGGTAATTCACCCCTCCACTTT.

The CDR3 DNA reads as TGTGCCAGTGCGGGCGCACCCGGTTACCAAGAGACCCAGTACTTC. It yields the protein CASAGAPGYQETQYF. This chain uses TRBV19 with TRBJ2-5; maybe TRBD2 (5 bases). Between the trimmed V and J ends, which lost 8 bases and 0 bases, there was a span of 16 bases. Germline CDR1 is LNHDA and CDR2 is SQIVND (reference sequence). The CDR3 has 15 amino acids.

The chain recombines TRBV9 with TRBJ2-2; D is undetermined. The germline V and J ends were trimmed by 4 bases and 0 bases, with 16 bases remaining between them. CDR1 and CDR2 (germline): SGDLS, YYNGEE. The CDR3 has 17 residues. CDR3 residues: CASSSHLTRPNTGELFF. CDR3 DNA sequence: TGTGCCAGCAGCTCACACCTGACACGCCCGAACACCGGGGAGCTGTTTTTT.

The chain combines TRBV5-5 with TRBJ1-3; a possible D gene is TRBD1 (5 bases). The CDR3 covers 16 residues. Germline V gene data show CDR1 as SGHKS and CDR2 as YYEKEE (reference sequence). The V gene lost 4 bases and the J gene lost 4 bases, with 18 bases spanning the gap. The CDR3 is CASSTQMGPGGNTIYF. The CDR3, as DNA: TGTGCCAGCAGCACTCAAATGGGGCCAGGAGGAAACACCATATATTTT.

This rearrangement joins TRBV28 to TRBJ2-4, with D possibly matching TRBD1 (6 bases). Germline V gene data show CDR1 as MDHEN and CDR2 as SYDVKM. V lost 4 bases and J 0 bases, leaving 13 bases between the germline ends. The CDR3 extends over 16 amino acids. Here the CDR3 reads CASSSRTDLAKNIQYF. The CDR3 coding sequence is TGTGCCAGCAGTTCAAGGACAGATCTAGCCAAAAACATTCAGTACTTC.

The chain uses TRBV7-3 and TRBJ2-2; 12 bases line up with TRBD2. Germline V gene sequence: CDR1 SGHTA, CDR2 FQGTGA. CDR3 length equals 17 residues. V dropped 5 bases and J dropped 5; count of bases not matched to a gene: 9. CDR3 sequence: CASSPGPSGGVTGELFF. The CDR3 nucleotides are TGTGCCAGCAGCCCAGGCCCTAGCGGGGGGGTTACCGGGGAGCTGTTTTTT.

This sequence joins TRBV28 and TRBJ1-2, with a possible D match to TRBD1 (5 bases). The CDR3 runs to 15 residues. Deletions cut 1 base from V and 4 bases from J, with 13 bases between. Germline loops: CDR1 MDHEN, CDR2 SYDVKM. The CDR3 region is CASSLFIQQAYGYTF. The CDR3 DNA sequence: TGTGCCAGCAGTTTATTCATACAACAGGCCTATGGCTACACCTTC.

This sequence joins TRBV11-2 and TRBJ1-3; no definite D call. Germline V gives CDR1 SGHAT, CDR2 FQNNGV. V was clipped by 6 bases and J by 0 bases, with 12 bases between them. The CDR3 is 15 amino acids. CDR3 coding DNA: TGTGCCAGCAGAGATCAGGTCCGCTCTGGAAACACCATATATTTT. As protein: CASRDQVRSGNTIYF.

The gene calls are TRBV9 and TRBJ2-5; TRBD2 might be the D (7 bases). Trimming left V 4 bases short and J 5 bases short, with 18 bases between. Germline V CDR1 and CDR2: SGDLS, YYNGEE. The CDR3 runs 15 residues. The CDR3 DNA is TGTGCCAGCAGCCCTGGGGGGGGCACGGGGGAGACCCAGTACTTC. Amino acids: CASSPGGGTGETQYF.

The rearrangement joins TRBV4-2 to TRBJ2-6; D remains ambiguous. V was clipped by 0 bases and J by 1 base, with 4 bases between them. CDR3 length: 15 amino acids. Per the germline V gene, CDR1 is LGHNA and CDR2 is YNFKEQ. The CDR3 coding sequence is TGTGCCAGCAGCCAAGACAGTTCTGGGGCCAACGTCCTGACTTTC. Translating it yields CASSQDSSGANVLTF.

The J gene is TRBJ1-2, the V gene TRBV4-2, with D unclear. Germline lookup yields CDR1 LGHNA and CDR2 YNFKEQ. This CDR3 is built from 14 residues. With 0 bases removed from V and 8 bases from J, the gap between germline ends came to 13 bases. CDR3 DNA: TGTGCCAGCAGCCAAGAAGGTTTAAGCGGCGGCTACACCTTC. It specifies CASSQEGLSGGYTF.

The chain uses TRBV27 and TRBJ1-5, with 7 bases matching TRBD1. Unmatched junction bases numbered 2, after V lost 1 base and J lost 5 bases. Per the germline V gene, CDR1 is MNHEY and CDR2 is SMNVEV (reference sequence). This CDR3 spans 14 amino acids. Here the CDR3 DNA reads TGTGCCAGCAGTTTATTAGGGGGCGATCAGCCCCAGCATTTT. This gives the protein CASSLLGGDQPQHF.

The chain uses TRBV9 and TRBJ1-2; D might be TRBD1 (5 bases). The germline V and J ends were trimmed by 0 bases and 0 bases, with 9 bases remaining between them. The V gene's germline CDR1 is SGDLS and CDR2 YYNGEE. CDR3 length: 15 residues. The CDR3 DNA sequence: TGTGCCAGCAGCGTAGCCCAGGGTCCTAACTATGGCTACACCTTC. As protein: CASSVAQGPNYGYTF.

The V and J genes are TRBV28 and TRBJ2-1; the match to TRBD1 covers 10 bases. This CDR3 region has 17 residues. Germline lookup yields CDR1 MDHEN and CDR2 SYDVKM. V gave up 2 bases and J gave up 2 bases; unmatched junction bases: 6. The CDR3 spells CASSLVLGQGTYNEQFF. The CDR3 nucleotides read TGTGCCAGCAGTTTAGTATTGGGACAGGGGACCTACAATGAGCAGTTCTTC.

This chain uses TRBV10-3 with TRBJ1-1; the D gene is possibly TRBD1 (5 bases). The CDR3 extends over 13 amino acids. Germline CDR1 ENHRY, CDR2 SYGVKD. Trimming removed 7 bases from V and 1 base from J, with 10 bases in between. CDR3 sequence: CAIMDTWNTEAFF. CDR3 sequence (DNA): TGTGCCATCATGGACACTTGGAACACTGAAGCTTTCTTT.

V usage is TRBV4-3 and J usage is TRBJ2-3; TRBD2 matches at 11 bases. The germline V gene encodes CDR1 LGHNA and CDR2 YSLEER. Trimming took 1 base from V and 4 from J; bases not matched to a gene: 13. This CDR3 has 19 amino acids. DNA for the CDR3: TGCGCCAGCAGCCAAGCGGGTAGCGGGGGGGCTCCCAACCCAGATACGCAGTATTTT. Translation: CASSQAGSGGAPNPDTQYF.

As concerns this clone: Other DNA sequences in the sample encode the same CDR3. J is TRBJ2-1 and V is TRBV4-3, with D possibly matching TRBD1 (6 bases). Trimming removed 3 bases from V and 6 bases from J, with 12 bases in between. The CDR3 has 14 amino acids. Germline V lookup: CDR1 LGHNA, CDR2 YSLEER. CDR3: CASSQYTGTNEQFF. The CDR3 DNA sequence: TGCGCCAGCAGCCAGTACACAGGGACCAATGAGCAGTTCTTC.

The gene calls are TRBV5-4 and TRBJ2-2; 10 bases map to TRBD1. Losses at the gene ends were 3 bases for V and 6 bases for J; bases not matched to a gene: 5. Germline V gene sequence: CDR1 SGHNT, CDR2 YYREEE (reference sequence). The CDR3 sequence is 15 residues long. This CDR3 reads CASSSDRGFAGELFF. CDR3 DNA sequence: TGTGCCAGCAGCTCGGACAGGGGGTTCGCCGGGGAGCTGTTTTTT. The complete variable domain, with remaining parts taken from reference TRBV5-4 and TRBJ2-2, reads ETGVTQSPTHLIKTRGQQVTLRCSSQSGHNTVSWYQQALGQGPQFIFQYYREEENGRGNFPPRFSGLQFPNYSSELNVNALELDDSALYLCASSSDRGFAGELFFGEGSRLTVL.

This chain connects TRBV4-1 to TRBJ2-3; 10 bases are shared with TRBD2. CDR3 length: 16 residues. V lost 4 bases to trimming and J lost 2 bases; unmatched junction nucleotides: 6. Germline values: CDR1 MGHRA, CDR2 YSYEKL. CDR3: CASSPTSGTSTDTQYF. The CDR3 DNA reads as TGCGCCAGCAGCCCTACTAGCGGGACGTCCACAGATACGCAGTATTTT.

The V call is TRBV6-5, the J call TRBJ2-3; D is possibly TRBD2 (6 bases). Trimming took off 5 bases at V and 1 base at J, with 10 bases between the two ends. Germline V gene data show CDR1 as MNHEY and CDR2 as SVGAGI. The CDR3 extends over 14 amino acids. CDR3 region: CASSQGGGTDTQYF. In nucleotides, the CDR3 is TGTGCCAGCAGTCAAGGCGGGGGCACAGATACGCAGTATTTT.

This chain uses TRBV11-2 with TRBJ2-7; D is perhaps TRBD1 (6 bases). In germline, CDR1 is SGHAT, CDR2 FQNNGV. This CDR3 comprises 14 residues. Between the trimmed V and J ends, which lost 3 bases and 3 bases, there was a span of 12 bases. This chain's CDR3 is CASSFVRGSYEQYV. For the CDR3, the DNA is TGTGCCAGCAGCTTTGTAAGGGGGAGCTACGAGCAGTACGTC.

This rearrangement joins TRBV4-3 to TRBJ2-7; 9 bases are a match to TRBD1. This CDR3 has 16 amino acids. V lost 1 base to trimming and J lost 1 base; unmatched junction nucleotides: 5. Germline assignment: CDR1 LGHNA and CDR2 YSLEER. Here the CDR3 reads CASSQGVGTGSYEQYF. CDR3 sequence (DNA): TGCGCCAGCAGCCAAGGTGTTGGGACAGGGTCCTACGAGCAGTACTTC.